This entry features one TCR beta chain sequence. This clonotype has only a few counts. Its antigen is currently not known. No much larger clone is present one base from it, and per-base qualities are unavailable. This entry comes from a study of blood T cells in healthy people across ages (dated by TCRdb to the mid-2010s). Broadly, across the study: In model experiments, template switching captured roughly one uniquely barcoded TCR beta cDNA molecule for every two T cells. To track age-related changes in TCR beta repertoire diversity, the study relied on deep sequencing normalized with unique cDNA molecular identifiers. Four age groups were formed from the donors: young (average roughly 15 years), middle-aged (approximately 40), aged (62) and long-lived (roughly 81). Two additional independent replicas of 1 million unique cDNA reads from the same blood draw were analyzed for two donors (one aged 18 to 29 and one aged 80 or older).

The germline V gene provides CDR1 SGHRS and CDR2 YFSETQ. From V the trimming removes 6 bases and from J it removes 5 bases, while the gene matches leave 18 bases of the junction unaccounted for. The CDR3, cysteine through phenylalanine, is 17 amino acids long. The only DNA kept is the CDR3, 51 bases in frame from the first base. Receptors were amplified or captured by 5' RACE. TCRdb records Illumina HiSeq 2500 as the sequencer. A second roughly 7 to 12 cycle PCR used a sample-barcoded 5' primer and a J-beta primer mix. A template-switch 5' adaptor carrying 12 random nucleotides introduced a unique molecular identifier onto each TCR beta cDNA molecule. At least 2.5 million CDR3-containing paired-end reads were obtained from each sample. First-strand cDNA was synthesized from all RNA with the Mint cDNA synthesis kit, primed by a TRBC-specific oligonucleotide. All cDNA was treated with uracil-DNA glycosylase and then went through a first 18-cycle PCR with the universal primers M1SS and BC2_uni_R. The study's processing was this. For normalization, 1 million high-quality reads, each with a distinct molecular identifier, were randomly selected from each sample. Reads with shared molecular identifiers were discarded instead of being binned into consensus sequences. CDR3 identification, clonotype clustering and error correction used MiTCR with a Q25 quality threshold and the strictest error-elimination algorithm. A nonparametric unseen species model using Euler transformation provided a lower-bound estimate of total TCR beta diversity. Using fastp trimming at Q25 and MiXCR clonotype assembly, TCRdb reanalyzed the public sequencing data and kept in-frame beta chains. Entries are consolidated by CDR3 protein sequence, retaining the most common genes and DNA. The V and J calls shown here were made by TCRdb, not taken from the authors' results. The sample table records roughly 1,100,000 distinct CDR3 sequences; almost 25% of these occur just once. Around 0.7% of the sample goes to the ten largest clones.

The paper as a whole reports these results and caveats: The CMV infection status of donors was not known, potentially confounding age-related changes in expanded clonotypes. Compared with the aged group, the long-lived group had more naive CD4+ T cells, fewer expanded clones and increased TCR diversity, suggesting age selection. As age increased, observed TCR beta diversity per million T cells dropped in a roughly linear way, and a significant reduction was already evident by age 40. Bulk unsorted PBMC profiling prevented conclusive comparison of naive and antigen-experienced compartments. There was a strong correlation between observed TCR beta diversity and the percentage of naive T cells measured by flow cytometry. Estimates of total diversity from one million sequenced T cells were regarded as lower bounds and underestimates.

Systemically healthy Caucasian individuals from Russia, around 39 in total and aged about 6 to 95 years, were included as donors. About 10 milliliters of peripheral blood were drawn from each donor into EDTA-treated Vacutainer tubes. Ficoll-Paque density-gradient centrifugation was used to isolate PBMCs, with at least 6 million obtained per sample. Trizol reagent was used to extract total RNA from PBMCs, with at least 5.5 micrograms per sample. Naive CD45RAhigh/CD27high T cell percentages were measured by flow cytometry on a PBMC aliquot from every donor. The same sample was also used in a study of T cells of mothers and their children. Drawing on the second study: Donors were nine systemically healthy Caucasian individuals: three mothers and their six children. cDNA synthesis consumed the entire amount of extracted RNA, loaded at about 1.5 ug RNA in each 15 ul reaction. In the second PCR, the M1S primer added sample barcodes and 2-4 random nucleotides. More than 8 million TCR beta CDR3 reads were obtained from each mother, and some 3.2 million reads were obtained from each child. Thymic selection shapes the output of TCR recombination in a similar way in related and unrelated pairs, and inherited differences have a minor effect. Normalized repertoire overlap was always found to be slightly, but never significantly, higher in related mother-child pairs than in unrelated mother-child pairs. Persistent microchimeric T cell clones were not detected, at a sensitivity of approximately 100 clones per million clonotypes. The study used deep NGS to compare TCR beta repertoires of mothers and children, seeking features distinguishing related mother-child pairs from unrelated individuals. On average, the children were roughly 10 +/- 4 years old, while the mothers were about 40 +/- 4 years old. After adapters were ligated using NEBNext reagents, the libraries underwent 100+100 nt paired-end sequencing on an Illumina HiSeq 2000. To prevent cross-contamination, the mother and child libraries were prepared a month apart and were sequenced in separate runs. Between about 500,000 and 2,300,000 distinct TCR beta clonotypes were identified per donor. Naive TCR beta clonotypes were estimated from low-frequency clonotypes matched to each donor's FACS-determined naive share, without sorting.

This clonotype was sampled from a girl aged 2-10 years in good health. The specimen was blood. The sequence is built from TRBV5-1 and TRBJ2-5, with TRBD2 identical over 8 junction bases. The DNA is as follows: TGCGCCAGCAATTTGCCCTCCCAAGCGGGAGCAGGCGAGACCCAGTACTTC. Translated, this is CASNLPSQAGAGETQYF.